This T cell receptor beta chain was found in a study of radiotherapy plus CTLA-4 blockade in lung cancer. Across the whole study: An objective response was seen in around 17% of patients, and disease control in less than 35%. Study-level points and caveats: Reports identified early blood T cell clone dynamics, with interferon-beta, as the best response predictor.

The CDR3 contains 14 residues. Germline V gene lookup returns CDR1 MNHNS and CDR2 SASEGT. About this clone: Its antigen is undetermined. At one end, the junction sequence differs from germline, possibly due to a read error.

TCRdb keeps only in-frame clones here, not all; method: immunoSEQ multiplex PCR. The sample holds some 74,000 clones, about 80% seen once. The sequence derives from a human donor with non-small cell lung cancer who had a complete response to radiotherapy plus ipilimumab. The rearrangement joins TRBV6-1 to TRBJ1-3; a possible D gene is TRBD1 (6 bases). The sequences come from peripheral blood, collected from a patient treated with radiotherapy plus ipilimumab. The DNA of the CDR3 is TGTGCCAGCAATGAAAACAGGGCCGGAAACACCATATATTTT. It specifies CASNENRAGNTIYF.